This T cell receptor (beta chain) was observed in a study of regulatory T cells in long-lasting Graves disease. Sequencing libraries for TCR beta were prepared with iRepertoire HTBI primers and Arm-PCR of CDR3 regions. TCRdb called the multiplex PCR reads again in MiXCR, with one record for every CDR3 protein. The sample has 650,000 to 700,000 distinct CDR3 sequences, roughly 30% seen once. CDR3 length equals 14 residues. V dropped 1 base and J dropped 2 bases, with 6 bases sitting between them. In germline, CDR1 is LGHDT, CDR2 YNNKEL (reference sequence). Time point of the sample: persistent/refractory GD, antithyroid drugs over 5 years with positive TRAb. PBMCs were the source of the RNA used for TCR sequencing.

Sequences were derived from peripheral blood mononuclear cells (PBMCs), sampled when the disease was refractory, from a patient treated with antithyroid drugs. The chain employs TRBV3-1 and TRBJ1-5; D is unclear. This TCR was recovered from a female donor with Graves disease. The CDR3 nucleotides are TGTGCCAGCAGCCAAGGGCTCCGCAATCAGCCCCAGCATTTT. Protein: CASSQGLRNQPQHF.